The entry below describes one TCR beta chain. The junction shows a germline mismatch at one end, possibly a read error. The CDR3 spans 15 residues. Germline V CDR1 and CDR2: WSHSY, SAAADI. A second PCR, run for about 7 to 12 cycles, used a sample-barcoded 5' primer plus a J-beta primer mix. One entry per CDR3 protein, called by TCRdb with MiXCR from the 5' RACE reads. This sample has about 830,000 distinct CDR3 sequences; around 62% occur once, and the top ten carry about 27%. This sample was included in a study of blood T cells in healthy people across ages. The rearrangement joins TRBV10-2 to TRBJ2-6; maybe TRBD1 (5 bases). Specimen: blood. The receptor was isolated from a man in his thirties or forties in good health. CDR3 region: CASSGQSSGAIVLTF. The DNA for the CDR3 is TGCGCCAGCAGTGGGCAGAGCTCTGGGGCCATCGTCCTGACTTTC.